Listed below are T cell receptor beta chains from one sample, sequenced in a study of T cell changes during pregnancy in multiple sclerosis. Profiled with immunoSEQ multiplex PCR; TCRdb holds only in-frame clones, not every one. This table holds over 80,000 clones, about nine tenths found once. The specimen comprised peripheral blood, sampled in the second trimester of pregnancy. The origin of the receptors is a female donor in good health, enrolled as a control in a pregnancy study. Each CDR3 is given with its conserved first and last residue. The D gene is left open where the match is weak. A clone size is listed for some rows: how often the clone was seen (once, few, many), or a class if it is expanded.

size: NA
V: TRBV29-1
J: TRBJ2-1
D: TRBD2
CDR3: CSVGLALSSYNEQFF
DNA: TGCAGCGTGGGACTAGCGCTGAGCTCCTACAATGAGCAGTTCTTC

size: NA
V: TRBV6-4
J: TRBJ2-2
D: NA
CDR3: CASSDRAGELFF
DNA: TGTGCCAGCAGTGACCGGGCCGGGGAGCTGTTTTTT

size: NA
V: TRBV19
J: TRBJ1-4
D: NA
CDR3: CASSLRGINEKLFF
DNA: TGTGCCAGTAGTCTCCGGGGAATTAATGAAAAACTGTTTTTT

size: NA
V: TRBV5-1
J: TRBJ2-7
D: TRBD2
CDR3: CASSHGLAGGSSYEQYF
DNA: TGCGCCAGCAGCCACGGACTAGCGGGGGGGAGCTCCTACGAGCAGTACTTC

size: NA
V: TRBV11-2
J: TRBJ1-2
D: NA
CDR3: CASSPISGTIGYGYTF
DNA: TGTGCCAGCAGCCCCATCTCGGGTACGATAGGCTATGGCTACACCTTC

size: NA
V: TRBV19
J: TRBJ1-1
D: TRBD1
CDR3: CASTRQGYTEAFF
DNA: TGTGCCAGTACCCGACAGGGGTACACTGAAGCTTTCTTT

size: NA
V: TRBV2
J: TRBJ1-6
D: NA
CDR3: CASSWTPASYNSPLHF
DNA: TGTGCCAGCAGTTGGACACCGGCAAGCTATAATTCACCCCTCCACTTT

size: NA
V: TRBV7-2
J: TRBJ1-2
D: NA
CDR3: CASSLDRPRSYTF
DNA: TGTGCCAGCAGCCTCGACAGGCCCCGTAGCTACACCTTC

size: once
V: TRBV19
J: TRBJ1-1
D: TRBD1
CDR3: CASSRGQGLLNTEAFF
DNA: TGTGCCAGTAGTAGAGGACAGGGCCTCCTGAACACTGAAGCTTTCTTT

size: NA
V: TRBV6-5
J: TRBJ1-5
D: NA
CDR3: CASSYGGINQPQHF
DNA: TGTGCCAGCAGTTACGGCGGCATAAATCAGCCCCAGCATTTT

size: once
V: TRBV4-3
J: TRBJ1-3
D: NA
CDR3: CASSQLSFSGNTIYF
DNA: TGCGCCAGCAGCCAATTGAGTTTCTCTGGAAACACCATATATTTT

size: NA
V: TRBV28
J: TRBJ1-3
D: TRBD1
CDR3: CASSYRGAGNTIYF
DNA: TGTGCCAGCAGCTACAGGGGCGCTGGAAACACCATATATTTT

size: NA
V: TRBV5-1
J: TRBJ2-5
D: NA
CDR3: CASSWEASVETQYF
DNA: TGCGCCAGCAGCTGGGAGGCGAGCGTAGAGACCCAGTACTTC

size: NA
V: TRBV30
J: TRBJ2-3
D: TRBD2
CDR3: CAWRPWGREGTDTQYF
DNA: TGTGCCTGGAGACCCTGGGGGCGGGAGGGCACAGATACGCAGTATTTT

size: NA
V: TRBV28
J: TRBJ1-2
D: TRBD1
CDR3: CASSLSGGQIFNYGYTF
DNA: TGTGCCAGCAGTTTATCAGGGGGACAGATTTTTAACTATGGCTACACCTTC

size: NA
V: TRBV7-9
J: TRBJ1-2
D: TRBD1
CDR3: CASSDPGQGSTPLYGYTF
DNA: TGTGCCAGCAGCGACCCCGGACAGGGATCAACCCCACTCTATGGCTACACCTTC

size: NA
V: TRBV2
J: TRBJ2-7
D: NA
CDR3: CASTDLEYVYEQYF
DNA: TGTGCCAGCACTGACCTGGAGTATGTGTACGAGCAGTACTTC

size: NA
V: TRBV6-1
J: TRBJ2-7
D: NA
CDR3: CASTRRVDSYEQYF
DNA: TGTGCCAGCACCAGGAGGGTAGATTCCTACGAGCAGTACTTC

size: NA
V: TRBV2
J: TRBJ2-7
D: NA
CDR3: CASRKRGISYEQYF
DNA: TGTGCCAGCAGGAAAAGGGGTATCTCCTACGAGCAGTACTTC

size: NA
V: TRBV10-2
J: TRBJ2-7
D: NA
CDR3: CASNGIDDYEQYF
DNA: TGCGCCAGCAACGGGATCGACGATTACGAGCAGTACTTC

size: NA
V: TRBV18
J: TRBJ1-5
D: TRBD1
CDR3: CASSPKTGGPYQPQHF
DNA: TGTGCCAGCTCACCAAAGACAGGGGGCCCATACCAGCCCCAGCATTTT

size: few
V: TRBV19
J: TRBJ2-7
D: TRBD1
CDR3: CASSSGQGFDEQYF
DNA: TGTGCCAGTAGCTCGGGACAGGGGTTCGACGAGCAGTACTTC

size: NA
V: TRBV9
J: TRBJ2-5
D: NA
CDR3: CASSVGHPGQGMETQYF
DNA: TGTGCCAGCAGCGTAGGTCACCCTGGGCAGGGGATGGAGACCCAGTACTTC

size: once
V: TRBV6-6
J: TRBJ1-2
D: NA
CDR3: CASSLREGTNYGYTF
DNA: TGTGCCAGCAGTCTTAGGGAGGGTACTAACTATGGCTACACCTTC

size: NA
V: TRBV6-1
J: TRBJ2-7
D: NA
CDR3: CASTTVSEQYF
DNA: TGTGCTAGCACGACTGTAAGTGAGCAGTACTTC

size: NA
V: TRBV28
J: TRBJ2-7
D: NA
CDR3: CASSLYPGINEQYF
DNA: TGTGCCAGCAGTTTATACCCAGGGATCAACGAGCAGTACTTC

size: NA
V: TRBV18
J: TRBJ1-1
D: NA
CDR3: CASSPGGAHTEAFF
DNA: TGTGCCAGCTCACCAGGGGGCGCGCACACTGAAGCTTTCTTT

size: NA
V: TRBV2
J: TRBJ2-7
D: TRBD1
CDR3: CASGRDRGPAYEQYF
DNA: TGTGCCAGCGGAAGAGACAGGGGCCCTGCCTACGAGCAGTACTTC

size: NA
V: TRBV29-1
J: TRBJ1-2
D: NA
CDR3: CSVGLTLGMEGGYTF
DNA: TGCAGCGTTGGACTGACCTTAGGGATGGAGGGTGGCTACACCTTC

size: once
V: TRBV29-1
J: TRBJ1-2
D: NA
CDR3: CSVVPEENYGYTF
DNA: TGCAGCGTTGTTCCGGAGGAGAACTATGGCTACACCTTC

size: NA
V: TRBV2
J: TRBJ1-1
D: TRBD1
CDR3: CASRARQGRSTEAFF
DNA: TGTGCCAGCAGAGCCCGACAGGGCCGGAGCACTGAAGCTTTCTTT

size: once
V: TRBV28
J: TRBJ2-2
D: NA
CDR3: CASSFRARELFF
DNA: TGTGCCAGCAGTTTCAGGGCCCGGGAGCTGTTTTTT

size: NA
V: TRBV14
J: TRBJ1-1
D: NA
CDR3: CASSPETGSATEAFF
DNA: TGTGCCAGCAGCCCAGAAACAGGGAGTGCCACTGAAGCTTTCTTT

size: few
V: TRBV30
J: TRBJ2-5
D: TRBD2
CDR3: CAWSVGLADKETQYF
DNA: TGTGCCTGGAGTGTAGGGCTAGCGGATAAAGAGACCCAGTACTTC

size: NA
V: TRBV5-6
J: TRBJ1-2
D: TRBD1
CDR3: CASSSTGYLFGVDYGYTF
DNA: TGTGCCAGCAGCTCGACAGGGTACTTATTCGGGGTGGACTATGGCTACACCTTC

size: NA
V: TRBV18
J: TRBJ2-5
D: TRBD1
CDR3: CASSPRQGGTETQYF
DNA: TGTGCCAGCTCACCACGACAGGGGGGAACGGAGACCCAGTACTTC

size: few
V: TRBV6-1
J: TRBJ1-1
D: NA
CDR3: CASSSDRRGTEAFF
DNA: TGTGCCAGCAGTTCGGACCGAAGGGGCACTGAAGCTTTCTTT

size: NA
V: TRBV19
J: TRBJ1-6
D: TRBD1
CDR3: CASSIGGTVGDSPLHF
DNA: TGTGCCAGTAGTATAGGCGGGACAGTAGGGGATTCACCCCTCCACTTT

size: NA
V: TRBV7-9
J: TRBJ1-2
D: TRBD1
CDR3: CASSTMGQGAEGYTF
DNA: TGTGCCAGCAGCACGATGGGACAGGGGGCGGAGGGCTACACCTTC

size: NA
V: TRBV6-6
J: TRBJ2-7
D: NA
CDR3: CASSYSEQNEQYF
DNA: TGTGCCAGCAGTTACTCCGAACAAAACGAGCAGTACTTC

size: NA
V: TRBV7-9
J: TRBJ1-6
D: NA
CDR3: CASRTDLLDGSPLHF
DNA: TGTGCCAGCAGGACTGACCTCCTCGACGGGTCACCCCTCCACTTT

size: NA
V: TRBV6-1
J: TRBJ1-1
D: NA
CDR3: CASREQQGGTEAFF
DNA: TGTGCCAGCAGGGAACAACAGGGTGGCACTGAAGCTTTCTTT

size: once
V: TRBV9
J: TRBJ1-6
D: NA
CDR3: CASRGGAGSPLHF
DNA: TGTGCCAGCAGAGGTGGAGCGGGTTCACCCCTCCACTTT

size: NA
V: TRBV6-1
J: TRBJ2-5
D: TRBD2
CDR3: CASSPQRGGETQYF
DNA: TGTGCCAGCAGTCCCCAGCGGGGGGGAGAGACCCAGTACTTC

size: NA
V: TRBV18
J: TRBJ1-2
D: TRBD1
CDR3: CASSPGTGPYGYTF
DNA: TGTGCCAGCTCACCGGGGACAGGCCCCTATGGCTACACCTTC

size: NA
V: TRBV9
J: TRBJ2-3
D: TRBD2
CDR3: CASGVGLAGSDTQYF
DNA: TGTGCCAGCGGCGTAGGGCTAGCGGGTTCAGATACGCAGTATTTT